The T cell receptor beta chain described here comes from a study of cytotoxic CD8 clonotypes in ibrutinib-treated CLL (dated by TCRdb to about 2021). The study in broad terms: The cohort included roughly 15 treatment-naive and roughly 10 relapsed/refractory patients; around 17 were IGHV unmutated. Of the approximately 87 people in the trial, about two dozen had longitudinal samples available. Cryopreserved peripheral blood mononuclear cells were collected at three points: before therapy, at response, and at either sustained remission or disease progression. Response samples were obtained after a median of 12 months of treatment, with a range of roughly 6 to 36 months. All remission and progressive disease samples were collected while patients were still receiving ibrutinib. An average of around 260,000 productive templates and 94,082 productive rearrangements was obtained per sample. Responses were partial in around 25 patients and complete in 2; after median about 70 months follow-up, around 15 stayed in remission and 12 progressed. Beyond this particular receptor, the publication reports: Sampling times were not matched between patients in sustained remission and patients whose disease was progressing, and lymph node repertoires were not examined. At baseline, clonality was higher than in age-matched healthy donors and showed a strong correlation with circulating CD8+ T-cell counts. Clonality increased at ibrutinib response, stayed stable in sustained remission, and fell back toward baseline at progression. Public clonotypes were found to be uncommon and were observed to contract or remain stable during treatment; the increase in clonality was shown to reflect expansion of private clonotypes at ibrutinib response.

On this clone: No cognate antigen has been identified for it. Qualities for individual bases were not recorded, and no much larger clone is one base off. This sample also contains other DNA sequences that code for the same CDR3.

Each clonotype received, on average, 10x coverage in deep resolution sequencing performed on a MiSeq, where the target depth lay between 1 in 1 million and 1 in 200,000 T cells. The immunoSEQ hsTCRB Kit was used to generate TCR beta libraries. The authors' pipeline ran thus. Data were analyzed with ImmunoSEQ Data Assistant and ImmunoSEQ Analyzer, with V, D and J genes assigned per IMGT definitions. Clonality, which ranges from 0 to 1, was calculated by subtracting the normalized Shannon entropy of productive rearrangement frequencies from one. Only overrepresented clonotypes making up at least 0.05% of the repertoire of each patient were included in the public clonotype analysis. Repertoires from about a dozen age-matched healthy donors in immuneACCESS were used as clonality controls. TCRdb carries this immuneACCESS record with in-frame sequences only. Its versions omit some clonotypes, under half of them owing to an unresolved V gene in the studies checked, with the rest unexplained. The D gene and trimming were derived from the DNA, and the V and J assignments and clone size from that table. This sample holds 120,000 to 150,000 clones; under 95% were observed only once. The ten largest clones represent approximately 11% of the sample.

The time point label for this specimen denotes: approximately eleven months on ibrutinib. For TCR beta library preparation, 1.5 to 2 micrograms of genomic DNA were extracted from the cryopreserved PBMCs. Longitudinal blood samples from CLL patients on ibrutinib monotherapy underwent high-throughput TCR beta sequencing. The patients took part in an open-label, single-center phase 2 trial of ibrutinib monotherapy. From cysteine to phenylalanine, the CDR3 is 14 amino acids long. CDR3 DNA is the only sequence kept; it has 42 bases, read in frame from the first base. CDR1 and CDR2, looked up from the germline V gene, are MDHEN and SYDVKM. Trimming removed 2 bases from V and 1 base from J, leaving 8 bases between the germline ends.

This sample comprised PBMCs, obtained after 12 months of ibrutinib treatment. Here the chain combines TRBV28 and TRBJ1-1; too little of a D gene remains to name it. The receptor comes from a human donor with chronic lymphocytic leukemia. In nucleotide form, the sequence is TGTGCCAGCAGTTTAGGGCAAACGAACACTGAAGCTTTCTTT. Its translation reads: CASSLGQTNTEAFF. With all but the CDR3 taken from the reference TRBV28 and TRBJ1-1 genes, the full variable domain is: DVKVTQSSRYLVKRTGEKVFLECVQDMDHENMFWYRQDPGLGLRLIYFSYDVKMKEKGDIPEGYSVSREKKERFSLILESASTNQTSMYLCASSLGQTNTEAFFGQGTRLTVV.